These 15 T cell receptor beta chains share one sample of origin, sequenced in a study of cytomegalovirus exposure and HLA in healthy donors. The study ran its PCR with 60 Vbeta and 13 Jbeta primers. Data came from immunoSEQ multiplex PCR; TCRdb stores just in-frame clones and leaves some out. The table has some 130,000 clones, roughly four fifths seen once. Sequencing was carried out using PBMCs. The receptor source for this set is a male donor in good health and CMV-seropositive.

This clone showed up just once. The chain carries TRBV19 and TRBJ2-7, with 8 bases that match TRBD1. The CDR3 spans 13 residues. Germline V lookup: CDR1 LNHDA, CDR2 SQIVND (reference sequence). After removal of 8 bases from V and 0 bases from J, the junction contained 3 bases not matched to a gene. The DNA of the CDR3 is TGTGCCAGTGGGGACAGGAACTCCTACGAGCAGTACTTC. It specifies CASGDRNSYEQYF.

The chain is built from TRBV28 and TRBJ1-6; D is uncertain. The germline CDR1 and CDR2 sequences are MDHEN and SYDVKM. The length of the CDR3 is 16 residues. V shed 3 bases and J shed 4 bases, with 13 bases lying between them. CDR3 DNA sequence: TGTGCCAGCAGTTTCGAGGGATCTGAGTATAATTCACCCCTCCACTTT. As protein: CASSFEGSEYNSPLHF.

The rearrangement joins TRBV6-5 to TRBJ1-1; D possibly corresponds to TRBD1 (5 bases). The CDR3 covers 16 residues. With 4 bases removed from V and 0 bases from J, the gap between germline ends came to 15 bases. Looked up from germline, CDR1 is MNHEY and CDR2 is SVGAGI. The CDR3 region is CASSSRPTVMNTEAFF. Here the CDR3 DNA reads TGTGCCAGCAGTTCACGACCGACAGTTATGAACACTGAAGCTTTCTTT.

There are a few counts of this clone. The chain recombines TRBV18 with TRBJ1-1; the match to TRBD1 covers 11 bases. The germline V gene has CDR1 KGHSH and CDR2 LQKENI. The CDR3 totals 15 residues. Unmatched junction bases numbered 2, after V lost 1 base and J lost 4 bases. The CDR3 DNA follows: TGTGCCAGCTCACCACGGGACAGGGGGAGCACTGAAGCTTTCTTT. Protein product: CASSPRDRGSTEAFF. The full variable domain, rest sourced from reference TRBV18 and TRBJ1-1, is NAGVMQNPRHLVRRRGQEARLRCSPMKGHSHVYWYRQLPEEGLKFMVYLQKENIIDESGMPKERFSAEFPKEGPSILRIQQVVRGDSAAYFCASSPRDRGSTEAFFGQGTRLTVV.

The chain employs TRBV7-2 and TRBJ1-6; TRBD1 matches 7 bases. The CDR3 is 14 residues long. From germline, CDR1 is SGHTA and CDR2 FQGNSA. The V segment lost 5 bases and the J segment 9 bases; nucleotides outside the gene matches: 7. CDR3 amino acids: CASSMTGLGSPLHF. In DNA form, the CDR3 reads TGTGCCAGCAGCATGACAGGGTTGGGTTCACCCCTCCACTTT.

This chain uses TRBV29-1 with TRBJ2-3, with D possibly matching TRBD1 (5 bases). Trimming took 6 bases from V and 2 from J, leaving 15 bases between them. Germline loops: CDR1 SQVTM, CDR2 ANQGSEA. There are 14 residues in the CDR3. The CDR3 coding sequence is TGCAGCGTGGCTGGACAAACCTCCACAGATACGCAGTATTTT. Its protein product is CSVAGQTSTDTQYF.

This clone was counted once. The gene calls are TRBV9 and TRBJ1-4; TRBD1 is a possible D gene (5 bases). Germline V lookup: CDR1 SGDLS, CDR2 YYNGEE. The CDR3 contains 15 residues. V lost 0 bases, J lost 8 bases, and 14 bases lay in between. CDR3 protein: CASSVAGRVGEKLFF. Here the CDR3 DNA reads TGTGCCAGCAGCGTAGCCGGCAGGGTTGGCGAAAAACTGTTTTTT.

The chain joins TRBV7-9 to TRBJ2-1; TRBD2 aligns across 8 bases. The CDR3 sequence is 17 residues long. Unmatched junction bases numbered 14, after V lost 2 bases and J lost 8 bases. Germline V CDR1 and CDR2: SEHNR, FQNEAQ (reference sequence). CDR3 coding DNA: TGTGCCAGCAGCTTACGCGCTATAGCGGGATTTCCCGATGAGCAGTTCTTC. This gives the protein CASSLRAIAGFPDEQFF.

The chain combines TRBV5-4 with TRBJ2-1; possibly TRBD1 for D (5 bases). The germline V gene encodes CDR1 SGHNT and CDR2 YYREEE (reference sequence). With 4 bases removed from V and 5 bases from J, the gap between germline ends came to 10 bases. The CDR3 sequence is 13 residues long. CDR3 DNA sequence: TGTGCCAGCAGCCGGACACGTAACAATGAGCAGTTCTTC. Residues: CASSRTRNNEQFF.

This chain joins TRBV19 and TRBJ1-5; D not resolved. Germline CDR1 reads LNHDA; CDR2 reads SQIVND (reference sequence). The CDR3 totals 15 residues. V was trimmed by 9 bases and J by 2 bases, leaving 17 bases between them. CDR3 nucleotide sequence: TGTGCCAGCCGCTCTACCAGCCGGGGCAATCAGCCCCAGCATTTT. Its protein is CASRSTSRGNQPQHF. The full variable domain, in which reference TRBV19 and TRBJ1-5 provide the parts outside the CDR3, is DGGITQSPKYLFRKEGQNVTLSCEQNLNHDAMYWYRQDPGQGLRLIYYSQIVNDFQKGDIAEGYSVSREKKESFPLTVTSAQKNPTAFYLCASRSTSRGNQPQHFGDGTRLSIL.

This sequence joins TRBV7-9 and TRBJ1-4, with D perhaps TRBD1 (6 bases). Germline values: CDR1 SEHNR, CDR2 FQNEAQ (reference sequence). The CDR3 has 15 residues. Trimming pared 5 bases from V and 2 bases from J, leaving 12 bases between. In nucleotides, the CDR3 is TGTGCCAGCAGCACCGGACAGATCACTAATGAAAAACTGTTTTTT. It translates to CASSTGQITNEKLFF.

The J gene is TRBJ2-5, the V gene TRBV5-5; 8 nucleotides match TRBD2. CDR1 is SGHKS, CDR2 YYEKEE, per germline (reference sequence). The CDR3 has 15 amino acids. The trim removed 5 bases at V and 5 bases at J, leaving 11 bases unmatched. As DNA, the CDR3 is TGTGCCAGCAGGATTCGACTAGCGCATGCGGAGACCCAGTACTTC. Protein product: CASRIRLAHAETQYF.

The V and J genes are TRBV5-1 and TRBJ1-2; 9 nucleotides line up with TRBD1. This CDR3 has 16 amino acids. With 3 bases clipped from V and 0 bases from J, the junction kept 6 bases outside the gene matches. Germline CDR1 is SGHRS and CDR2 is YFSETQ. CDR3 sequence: CASSSGTGYTNYGYTF. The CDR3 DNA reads TGCGCCAGCAGCTCCGGGACAGGGTACACTAACTATGGCTACACCTTC.

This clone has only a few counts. Here the CDR3 reads CASSPGQGGQETQYF. Written as DNA, the CDR3 is TGTGCCAGCAGCCCGGGACAAGGGGGCCAAGAGACCCAGTACTTC. The J gene is TRBJ2-5, the V gene TRBV5-8; maybe TRBD1 (6 bases). The CDR3 contains 15 residues. Germline CDR1 SGHTS, CDR2 YDEGEE. Trimming shortened V by 4 bases and J by 1 base, and 14 bases separated the two germline ends.

The CDR3 spells CASSLGGGRANEKLFF. Written as DNA, the CDR3 is TGTGCCAGCAGCTTAGGTGGGGGCAGAGCTAATGAAAAACTGTTTTTT. The rearrangement joins TRBV7-8 to TRBJ1-4, with D perhaps matching TRBD1 (6 bases). The CDR3 consists of 16 residues. Germline loops: CDR1 SGHVS, CDR2 FQNEAQ. The V end was cut by 1 base, the J end by 3 bases, with 12 bases between.